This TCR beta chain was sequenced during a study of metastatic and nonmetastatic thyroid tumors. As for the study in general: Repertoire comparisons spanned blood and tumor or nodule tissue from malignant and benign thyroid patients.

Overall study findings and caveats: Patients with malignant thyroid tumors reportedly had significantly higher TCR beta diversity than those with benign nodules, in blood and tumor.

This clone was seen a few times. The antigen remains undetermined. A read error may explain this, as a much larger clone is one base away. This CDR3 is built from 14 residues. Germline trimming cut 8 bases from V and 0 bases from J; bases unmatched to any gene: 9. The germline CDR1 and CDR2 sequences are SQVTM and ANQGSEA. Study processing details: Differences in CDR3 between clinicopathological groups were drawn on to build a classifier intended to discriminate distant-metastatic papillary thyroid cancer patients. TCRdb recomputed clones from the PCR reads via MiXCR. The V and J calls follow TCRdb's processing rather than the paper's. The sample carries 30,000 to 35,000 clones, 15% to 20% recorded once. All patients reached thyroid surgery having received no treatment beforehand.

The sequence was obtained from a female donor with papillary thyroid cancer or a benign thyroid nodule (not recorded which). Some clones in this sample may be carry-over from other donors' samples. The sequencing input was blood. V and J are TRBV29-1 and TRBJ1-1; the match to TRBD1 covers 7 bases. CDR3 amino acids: CSSRTGPMNTEAFF. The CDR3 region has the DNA TGCAGCTCTCGGACAGGCCCCATGAACACTGAAGCTTTCTTT.